The rows below give T cell receptor beta chains drawn from one sample of a study of T cell changes during pregnancy in multiple sclerosis. Clones were read by immunoSEQ multiplex PCR, and TCRdb kept only the in-frame ones, dropping some. This sample has around 110,000 clones, with roughly nine tenths found just once. Material: peripheral blood, obtained in the third trimester of pregnancy. Receptors were obtained from a female donor with multiple sclerosis, enrolled in a pregnancy study. Each CDR3 is given with its conserved first and last residue. The D gene is left open where the match is weak. Clone sizes are given selectively: once, few, many, or a class where the clone is expanded.

TRBV6-6,NA,TRBJ1-2,NA,TGTGCCAGCAGTTACTCAGCAGAGGGCTATGGCTACACCTTC,CASSYSAEGYGYTF
TRBV6-5,NA,TRBJ2-5,NA,TGTGCCAGCAGCGAAAGGTGGCGGGAGACCCAGTACTTC,CASSERWRETQYF
TRBV5-1,few,TRBJ1-1,NA,TGCGCCAGCAGCTTGGAGATTGCAGAGAACACTGAAGCTTTCTTT,CASSLEIAENTEAFF
TRBV21-1,NA,TRBJ2-7,NA,TGTGCCAGCAGCACCAAGAAGGGGCACGGCGAGCAGTACTTC,CASSTKKGHGEQYF
TRBV6-5,once,TRBJ1-1,TRBD1,TGTGCCAGCAGCCCCGGGACAGGGGGAACTGAAGCTTTCTTT,CASSPGTGGTEAFF
TRBV2,NA,TRBJ1-4,NA,TGTGCCAGCAGTGACAGGGATAATGAAAAACTGTTTTTT,CASSDRDNEKLFF
TRBV27,NA,TRBJ2-7,NA,TGTGCCAGCAGTTACGGCGCAGGGGCTTACGAGCAGTACTTC,CASSYGAGAYEQYF
TRBV7-8,NA,TRBJ1-3,NA,TGTGCCAGCAGCTTACAGGGGTTAACTGGAAACACCATATATTTT,CASSLQGLTGNTIYF
TRBV6-1,NA,TRBJ1-5,TRBD1,TGTGCCAGCAGTGAAGGATCAGGGGGCAGACAGCCCCAGCATTTT,CASSEGSGGRQPQHF
TRBV5-6,NA,TRBJ1-2,NA,TGTGCCAGCCGGGGGGGGGACTATGGCTACACCTTC,CASRGGDYGYTF
TRBV5-1,NA,TRBJ2-3,NA,TGCGCCAGCAGCTCGGACTACTCTAGCACAGATACGCAGTATTTT,CASSSDYSSTDTQYF
TRBV19,NA,TRBJ2-6,NA,TGTGCCAGTTCCCCGGTTGATGCAGGGGCCAACGTCCTGACTTTC,CASSPVDAGANVLTF
TRBV18,NA,TRBJ2-5,TRBD2,TGTGCCAGCTCACCATTAGGACTAGCGGAGGAGACCCAGTACTTC,CASSPLGLAEETQYF
TRBV10-3,NA,TRBJ2-3,TRBD2,TGTGCCATCAGTGGGGCACTAGCGGGGAGCACAGATACGCAGTATTTT,CAISGALAGSTDTQYF
TRBV2,NA,TRBJ1-3,TRBD1,TGTGCCAGCAGGGAACAGGGGAGCTCTGGAAACACCATATATTTT,CASREQGSSGNTIYF
TRBV9,NA,TRBJ2-7,NA,TGTGCCAGCAGCGTAGGCGGGATGGAGTACGAGCAGTACTTC,CASSVGGMEYEQYF
TRBV5-1,NA,TRBJ2-4,TRBD1,TGCGCCAGCAGCTTAGGCCCACAGGGGGAAAAAAACATTCAGTACTTC,CASSLGPQGEKNIQYF
TRBV7-9,once,TRBJ1-1,TRBD1,TGTGCCAGCAGCCCGGGACAGGGACGCACTGAAGCTTTCTTT,CASSPGQGRTEAFF
TRBV7-2,once,TRBJ2-7,TRBD1,TGTGCCAGCAGCTTATGGACAGGAGCCTACGAGCAGTACTTC,CASSLWTGAYEQYF
TRBV6-1,NA,TRBJ1-1,NA,TGTGCCAGCAGTGCCCTTTTCGGCGGCGAAGCTTTCTTT,CASSALFGGEAFF
TRBV28,NA,TRBJ1-1,TRBD1,TGTGCCAGCAGCAAGGCTAGACAGGGACCCACTGAAGCTTTCTTT,CASSKARQGPTEAFF
TRBV2,NA,TRBJ1-1,NA,TGTGCCAGCAACGGGAAGGGGGACACTGAAGCTTTCTTT,CASNGKGDTEAFF
TRBV2,NA,TRBJ2-2,TRBD1,TGTGCCAGCAGTGAGATGAGGATGGGACAGGGGGTGATCGGGGAGCTGTTTTTT,CASSEMRMGQGVIGELFF
TRBV11-2,NA,TRBJ1-1,NA,TGTGCCAGCAGCTTAGAGGTGAGGAACACTGAAGCTTTCTTT,CASSLEVRNTEAFF
TRBV6-5,NA,TRBJ2-1,NA,TGTGCCAGCAGTTACCCCGGGACACATGAGCAGTTCTTC,CASSYPGTHEQFF
TRBV10-3,NA,TRBJ1-1,NA,TGTGCCATCAGTGAGTCGACCTTCCCAGGCGACACTGAAGCTTTCTTT,CAISESTFPGDTEAFF
TRBV7-9,NA,TRBJ1-4,NA,TGTGCCAGCAGCTTAGTCGTCCGACCGACAGACACTAATGAAAAACTGTTTTTT,CASSLVVRPTDTNEKLFF
TRBV5-1,NA,TRBJ1-2,NA,TGCGCCAGCAGCTTGGTCGGGAATCCTAACTATGGCTACACCTTC,CASSLVGNPNYGYTF
TRBV29-1,NA,TRBJ2-6,NA,TGCAGCGTTGTACTGACTGGGGCCAACGTCCTGACTTTC,CSVVLTGANVLTF